The entry below gives a single T cell receptor beta chain sequence along with its context. Antigen unknown. This sample includes further DNA sequences coding for the same CDR3. Clones were read by immunoSEQ multiplex PCR, and TCRdb kept only the in-frame ones, dropping some. The top ten hold over 9.5% of the sample, which has about 13,000 clones, more than 85% seen once. The sample is drawn from a study of PD-1 blockade in classical Hodgkin lymphoma. General study results and limits: Patients with a complete response exhibited baseline diversity comparable to newly diagnosed patients.

This CDR3 is 16 amino acids long. CDR1 and CDR2 from the germline V gene are SGDLS and YYNGEE. Unmatched junction bases numbered 10, after V lost 4 bases and J lost 3 bases. After autologous stem cell transplantation all patients relapsed, and prior brentuximab vedotin exposure differed between cohorts. When best responses were assessed, they were complete response, partial response or progressive disease. The chain links TRBV9 to TRBJ2-5; 9 nucleotides agree with TRBD2. The receptor's source is a human donor with classical Hodgkin lymphoma. The material sequenced was peripheral blood mononuclear cells (PBMCs), taken at baseline. The DNA of the CDR3 is TGTGCCAGCAGCCCCCGTAGGTTAGCGGGGGAAGAGACCCAGTACTTC. It yields the protein CASSPRRLAGEETQYF.